What follows are 31 T cell receptor beta chains derived from one specimen sequenced in a study of cytotoxic CD8 clonotypes in ibrutinib-treated CLL (dated by TCRdb to about 2021). The meaning of the sample's time point label: roughly 23 months on ibrutinib. Receptors were amplified or captured by the immunoSEQ multiplex PCR assay. The clones in this table, taken by TCRdb from immuneACCESS, are in-frame only. Not every clone is retained; where verified, under half of the shortfall comes from an unresolved V gene, and the cause of the rest is unknown. This sample comprises 110,000 or so clones, roughly 60% of them detected only once. About 40% of the sample belongs to the ten largest clones. Sample: PBMCs, taken after 24 months of ibrutinib treatment. These receptors all come from a human donor with chronic lymphocytic leukemia.

This clone came up many times. CDR3 loop: CASSVRGDRGSDTQYF. CDR3 coding DNA: TGTGCCAGCAGTGTGAGAGGAGACAGGGGATCAGATACGCAGTATTTT. This chain joins TRBV6-1 and TRBJ2-3; 8 nucleotides match TRBD1. Trimming at V came to 4 bases and at J to 4 bases, leaving 10 bases not matched to a gene. There are 16 residues in the CDR3. CDR1 and CDR2 (germline): MNHNS, SASEGT.

The rearrangement links TRBV25-1 to TRBJ1-1; 12 bases line up with TRBD1. CDR1 and CDR2 from the germline V gene are MGHDK and SYGVNS. CDR3 length: 14 residues. V shed 5 bases, J shed 6 bases, and the junction held 4 bases outside the gene matches. The CDR3 is CASSKGQGASEAFF. The CDR3, as DNA: TGTGCCAGCAGTAAGGGACAGGGGGCTTCTGAAGCTTTCTTT.

The chain is built from TRBV29-1 and TRBJ2-3; unclear D gene. The germline V and J ends were trimmed by 6 bases and 2 bases, with 12 bases remaining between them. The CDR3 runs 13 residues. Germline V gene data show CDR1 as SQVTM and CDR2 as ANQGSEA. In DNA form, the CDR3 reads TGCAGCGTCGAGAGCCAGCCCACAGATACGCAGTATTTT. This translates into CSVESQPTDTQYF.

The gene calls are TRBV7-2 and TRBJ1-2; 9 nucleotides align to TRBD1. V gave up 6 bases and J gave up 8 bases; unmatched junction bases: 7. CDR3 size: 13 residues. Germline V gene data show CDR1 as SGHTA and CDR2 as FQGNSA. CDR3 nucleotide sequence: TGTGCCAGCAGTGAGGGACAGGGATACGGCTACACCTTC. This codes for CASSEGQGYGYTF.

This clone was seen a handful of times. J is TRBJ2-3 and V is TRBV12-5; TRBD1 matches 10 bases. Per the germline V gene, CDR1 is LGHNT and CDR2 is FRNRAP. There are 17 residues in the CDR3. V trimming: 2 bases; J trimming: 5 bases; junction bases outside the gene matches: 10. The CDR3 loop is CASGLPYPGQGIDTQYF. CDR3 DNA: TGTGCTAGTGGTTTGCCATATCCGGGACAGGGGATAGATACGCAGTATTTT.

The genes are TRBV2 and TRBJ1-5, with D possibly being TRBD1 (5 bases). CDR1 and CDR2 (germline): SNHLY, FYNNEI. CDR3 length: 13 amino acids. The V end lost 7 bases, the J end lost 2 bases, and 9 bases lay between the germline ends. The CDR3 loop is CASTGDGNQPQHF. CDR3 nucleotides: TGTGCCAGCACCGGGGACGGCAATCAGCCCCAGCATTTT.

This chain connects TRBV2 to TRBJ2-6; TRBD1 aligns across 10 bases. This CDR3 comprises 18 residues. CDR1 and CDR2 from the germline V gene are SNHLY and FYNNEI. V lost 8 bases and J lost 2; bases outside the gene matches: 12. CDR3 region: CASPRRGQGEAGANVLTF. The CDR3 DNA reads as TGTGCCAGCCCGCGTCGTGGACAGGGGGAAGCTGGGGCCAACGTCCTGACTTTC.

The chain couples TRBV11-3 to TRBJ2-7, with D possibly TRBD1 on 6 matching bases. V gave up 3 bases and J gave up 6 bases, with 15 bases separating them. Germline CDR1 is SGHNT and CDR2 is YENEEA. The CDR3 has 14 residues. DNA for the CDR3: TGTGCCAGCAGCTTCGGGCAGGGGTTAGGCGAGCAGTACTTC. Encoded protein: CASSFGQGLGEQYF.

This chain uses TRBV10-3 with TRBJ2-7; the D gene is possibly TRBD2 (5 bases). The CDR3 totals 13 residues. The V end was cut by 0 bases, the J end by 3 bases, with 6 bases between. The V gene's germline CDR1 is ENHRY and CDR2 SYGVKD. As DNA, the CDR3 is TGTGCCATCAGTGAGTCTCGGGACTACGAGCAGTACTTC. Protein: CAISESRDYEQYF.

This chain uses TRBV29-1 with TRBJ2-7, with TRBD1 identical over 9 bases. With 7 bases clipped from V and 5 bases from J, the junction kept 9 bases outside the gene matches. Germline V gene sequence: CDR1 SQVTM, CDR2 ANQGSEA. The CDR3 spans 13 residues. CDR3 sequence reads: CSAARDRANEQYF. Written as DNA, the CDR3 is TGCAGCGCTGCCCGGGACAGGGCCAACGAGCAGTACTTC.

The rearrangement joins TRBV9 to TRBJ2-5; TRBD2 might be the D (5 bases). Germline CDR1 is SGDLS and CDR2 is YYNGEE. V was cut by 2 bases and J by 3 bases, with 8 bases left in between. The CDR3 consists of 13 residues. In nucleotides, the CDR3 is TGTGCCAGCAGCGTCGGACTCAAAGAGACCCAGTACTTC. This codes for CASSVGLKETQYF.

This chain joins TRBV7-2 and TRBJ2-7; D unresolved. CDR3 length equals 12 residues. CDR1 is SGHTA and CDR2 is FQGNSA in the germline V gene. V gave up 7 bases and J gave up 5 bases, with 12 bases separating them. The CDR3 here is CASTTGGNEQYF. The CDR3 coding sequence is TGTGCCAGCACCACCGGCGGAAACGAGCAGTACTTC. Variable domain in full (rest from reference TRBV7-2 and TRBJ2-7): GAGVSQSPSNKVTEKGKDVELRCDPISGHTALYWYRQSLGQGLEFLIYFQGNSAPDKSGLPSDRFSAERTGGSVSTLTIQRTQQEDSAVYLCASTTGGNEQYFGPGTRLTVT.

The CDR3 spells CATQKGGNTGELFF. The CDR3 nucleotides read TGTGCCACCCAGAAGGGGGGGAACACCGGGGAGCTGTTTTTT. The chain employs TRBV15 and TRBJ2-2; TRBD1 or TRBD2 may be the D gene (6 bases each). Deletions cut 8 bases from V and 1 base from J, with 11 bases between. Germline-derived CDR1 and CDR2 are LNHNV and YYDKDF (reference sequence). The CDR3 consists of 14 residues. Full variable domain (remainder filled in from reference TRBV15 and TRBJ2-2): DAMVIQNPRYQVTQFGKPVTLSCSQTLNHNVMYWYQQKSSQAPKLLFHYYDKDFNNEADTPDNFQSRRPNTSFCFLDIRSPGLGDTAMYLCATQKGGNTGELFFGEGSRLTVL.

The chain combines TRBV30 with TRBJ2-3, with unresolved D. V gave up 0 bases and J gave up 2 bases, with 15 bases separating them. CDR1 and CDR2 (germline): GTSNPN, SVGIG (reference sequence). This CDR3 contains 16 residues. Here the CDR3 reads CAWSVRFQMYTDTQYF. The CDR3 nucleotides read TGTGCCTGGAGTGTACGGTTCCAAATGTACACAGATACGCAGTATTTT.

The chain couples TRBV6-6 to TRBJ1-1, with TRBD1 identical over 7 bases. In germline, CDR1 is MNHNY, CDR2 SVGAGI (reference sequence). V was clipped by 4 bases and J by 5 bases; unmatched bases: 7. CDR3 length: 14 amino acids. The CDR3 loop reads CASSFTGAGTEAFF. The CDR3 region has the DNA TGTGCCAGCAGTTTTACAGGGGCAGGGACTGAAGCTTTCTTT.

The chain carries TRBV10-3 and TRBJ1-1, with 10 nucleotides matching TRBD1. This CDR3 comprises 15 residues. Germline V gene lookup returns CDR1 ENHRY and CDR2 SYGVKD. The V segment lost 8 bases and the J segment 2 bases; nucleotides outside the gene matches: 8. The CDR3 region has the DNA TGTGCCATCGTAGGGGGGACAGGGGTAAACACTGAAGCTTTCTTT. As protein: CAIVGGTGVNTEAFF.

V gene TRBV5-5 combines with J gene TRBJ2-3; TRBD2 aligns across 13 bases. CDR1 and CDR2 from the germline V gene are SGHKS and YYEKEE (reference sequence). This CDR3 has 16 residues. With V trimmed by 4 bases and J by 5 bases, 7 bases remained unmatched. CDR3 region: CASSPRTSGGLDTQYF. CDR3 bases: TGTGCCAGCAGCCCGAGGACTAGCGGGGGATTAGATACGCAGTATTTT.

The chain carries TRBV30 and TRBJ1-6; a possible D gene is TRBD1 (5 bases). V gave up 0 bases and J gave up 0 bases, with 9 bases separating them. This CDR3 spans 16 amino acids. Germline lookup yields CDR1 GTSNPN and CDR2 SVGIG (reference sequence). The CDR3 reads CAWSVGTSSYNSPLHF. CDR3 nucleotides: TGTGCCTGGAGTGTGGGGACTAGCTCCTATAATTCACCCCTCCACTTT.

The chain carries TRBV5-1 and TRBJ2-3; D ambiguous. CDR3 size: 14 residues. Germline loops: CDR1 SGHRS, CDR2 YFSETQ. V was cut by 0 bases and J by 2 bases, with 7 bases left in between. CDR3 sequence reads: CASSLGPLTDTQYF. In DNA, the CDR3 is TGCGCCAGCAGCTTGGGTCCCCTCACAGATACGCAGTATTTT. The full variable domain, in which reference TRBV5-1 and TRBJ2-3 provide the parts outside the CDR3, is KAGVTQTPRYLIKTRGQQVTLSCSPISGHRSVSWYQQTPGQGLQFLFEYFSETQRNKGNFPGRFSGRQFSNSRSEMNVSTLELGDSALYLCASSLGPLTDTQYFGPGTRLTVL.

The rearrangement uses TRBV5-6 and TRBJ1-1; D is unclear. V shed 10 bases and J shed 1 base, with 14 bases lying between them. Germline V gives CDR1 SGHDT, CDR2 YYEEEE. The CDR3 sequence is 13 residues long. The CDR3 loop is CAGLGRANTEAFF. The CDR3 bases are TGTGCCGGGCTGGGAAGGGCGAACACTGAAGCTTTCTTT.

The V and J genes are TRBV5-6 and TRBJ1-2; TRBD1 aligns across 8 bases. V was clipped by 0 bases and J by 6 bases; unmatched bases: 7. Germline loops: CDR1 SGHDT, CDR2 YYEEEE. The CDR3 runs to 15 residues. The CDR3 loop is CASSLGGRGLDGYTF. CDR3 in DNA: TGTGCCAGCAGCTTGGGGGGCAGGGGGCTGGATGGCTACACCTTC.

The CDR3 DNA reads TGTGCCAGCAGTTCCTCCGGGACGGGGTCAGATACGCAGTATTTT. This gives the protein CASSSSGTGSDTQYF. This sequence joins TRBV28 and TRBJ2-3, with D perhaps matching TRBD1 or TRBD2 (5 bases each). The V end lost 4 bases, the J end lost 4 bases, and 15 bases lay between the germline ends. CDR3 length: 15 amino acids. Germline CDR1 is MDHEN and CDR2 is SYDVKM.

The chain is built from TRBV6-1 and TRBJ1-2, with a possible D match to TRBD1 (5 bases). V dropped 3 bases and J dropped 4 bases, with 12 bases sitting between them. The CDR3 extends over 14 amino acids. Per the germline V gene, CDR1 is MNHNS and CDR2 is SASEGT. CDR3: CASSEGKGPYGYTF. As DNA, the CDR3 is TGTGCCAGCAGTGAGGGGAAGGGGCCCTATGGCTACACCTTC.

The chain couples TRBV28 to TRBJ2-7; 13 bases align to TRBD2. The ends lost 7 bases at V and 1 base at J; junction bases unmatched: 4. CDR1 MDHEN and CDR2 SYDVKM come from the germline V gene. The CDR3 spans 15 residues. The CDR3 loop is CASTLAGGPSYEQYF. The CDR3 DNA is TGTGCCAGCACACTAGCGGGGGGGCCTTCCTACGAGCAGTACTTC.

V gene TRBV4-1 combines with J gene TRBJ2-2; 11 bases match TRBD1. This CDR3 has 17 residues. Germline V gene data show CDR1 as MGHRA and CDR2 as YSYEKL. J lost 3 bases, V lost 5 bases, and 8 bases had no gene match. CDR3 region: CASSLGQGAGDTGELFF. CDR3 sequence (DNA): TGCGCCAGCAGCTTAGGACAGGGGGCTGGAGACACCGGGGAGCTGTTTTTT.

The V and J genes are TRBV6-5 and TRBJ2-7, with D hard to call. CDR1 MNHEY and CDR2 SVGAGI come from the germline V gene. The CDR3 sequence is 12 residues long. Trimming pared 6 bases from V and 2 bases from J, leaving 8 bases between. The CDR3 DNA follows: TGTGCCAGCAGGTCAGGTGCCTACGAGCAGTACTTC. It encodes CASRSGAYEQYF.

The chain combines TRBV4-1 with TRBJ1-6, with a weak D call TRBD1 (5 bases). V was pared by 4 bases and J by 11 bases, with 15 bases between. This CDR3 is built from 14 residues. Per the germline V gene, CDR1 is MGHRA and CDR2 is YSYEKL. The CDR3 is CASSRPGGETPLHF. CDR3 DNA: TGCGCCAGCAGCCGGCCAGGAGGGGAAACACCCCTCCACTTT.

The chain couples TRBV4-3 to TRBJ2-2; D may correspond to TRBD1 or TRBD2 (6 bases each). The CDR3 is 16 amino acids. The germline gives CDR1 LGHNA, CDR2 YSLEER. The ends were cut back, 1 base at V and 4 bases at J, with 13 bases in the middle. CDR3 in DNA: TGCGCCAGCAGCCAAGGGTCGGGGGCCGGCACCGGGGAGCTGTTTTTT. Its protein is CASSQGSGAGTGELFF.

This CDR3 reads CASSQEGRGYTF. The CDR3 DNA follows: TGTGCCAGCAGCCAAGAAGGTCGAGGCTACACCTTC. The rearrangement joins TRBV14 to TRBJ1-2; no reliable D call. Germline CDR1 and CDR2: SGHDN and FVKESK. The CDR3 runs to 12 residues. V was shortened by 0 bases and J by 8 bases, with 7 bases between the two germline ends.

A few counts support this clone. CDR3 coding DNA: TGTGCCTGGAATGGGGGGACGACAGATACGCAGTATTTT. Protein product: CAWNGGTTDTQYF. The chain links TRBV30 to TRBJ2-3; tentative D call: TRBD2 (6 bases). Germline V gene sequence: CDR1 GTSNPN, CDR2 SVGIG (reference sequence). Deletions cut 4 bases from V and 3 bases from J, with 11 bases between. There are 13 residues in the CDR3.

The chain combines TRBV19 with TRBJ1-2; D gene ambiguous. CDR1 and CDR2 from the germline V gene are LNHDA and SQIVND (reference sequence). Deletions cut 3 bases from V and 8 bases from J, with 16 bases between. The CDR3 is 14 residues long. This chain's CDR3 is CASSIGLRRGGYTF. The CDR3 nucleotides read TGTGCCAGTAGTATCGGTCTCAGGAGAGGAGGCTACACCTTC.